This T cell receptor beta chain came from a study of CD8+CD57+ T cells in acquired aplastic anemia. Patients sequenced had flow cytometry evidence of CD8+CD57+ cell expansion. Among the patients, all had severe acquired aplastic anemia. When blood sampling took place, the patients had received no therapy. Regarding the study as a whole: Any difference that existed in CD8+ Simpson's diversity between patients and controls was not significant. Comparison of patients with controls identified around 28 shared CD8+ CDR3 sequences.

From germline, CDR1 is SGHRS and CDR2 YFSETQ. The CDR3 has 15 amino acids. According to the study, genomic DNA was the template for TCR beta VDJ and CDR3 profiling. TCRdb re-called the reads with MiXCR, one entry per CDR3 protein. The sample includes 180,000 or so distinct CDR3 sequences, less than 50% seen only once; the top ten take around 1.8%. Regarding this clonotype: Antigen: not known. The germline gene is not matched at one end of the junction; a read error may be the cause.

The TCR was taken from a human donor with aplastic anemia. V and J are TRBV5-1 and TRBJ1-4; D uncertain. The specimen was sorted CD4+, CD8+, or CD8+CD57+ T cells (not recorded which) from PBMCs. CDR3 DNA: TGCGCCAGCAGCTTGGGCCCTGCAACTAATGGAAAACTGTTTTTT. As protein: CASSLGPATNGKLFF.